A selection of T cell receptor beta chains follows, all from one sample in a study of T-cell memory formation after mild COVID-19. One entry per CDR3 protein results from TCRdb running MiXCR on the 5' RACE reads. Of approximately 500,000 distinct CDR3 sequences listed, roughly 25% are singletons. The sequenced material came from PBMCs or a T cell subset sorted from them (not recorded which). These receptors were obtained from an adult woman who had mild COVID-19 (a few samples of this study predate the infection). Cell type and time point are not known. CDR3s leave out the opening cysteine and the closing phenylalanine or tryptophan.

TRBV10-3	TRBJ2-3	AIKGPPEGDTQY
TRBV20-1	TRBJ2-3	SARVPAGWRSTDTQY
TRBV9	TRBJ2-3	ASSPTSGGSTDTQY
TRBV20-1	TRBJ2-7	SARTGRSYEQY
TRBV13	TRBJ2-1	ASSGEGAPHNEQF
TRBV20-1	TRBJ2-1	SALTGGGAGNEQF
TRBV6-2/TRBV6-3	TRBJ2-4	ASGRARNIQY
TRBV20-1	TRBJ1-6	SARRDNSPLH
TRBV7-8	TRBJ2-5	ASAGLAEQETQY
TRBV7-8	TRBJ1-5	ASSPNPGVSNQPQH
TRBV6-6	TRBJ2-1	ASRVGMAGEQF
TRBV20-1	TRBJ2-6	SARVRTAGANVLT
TRBV14	TRBJ1-1	ASSHIQGMETEAF
TRBV29-1	TRBJ2-3	SVGTHAGLTDTQY
TRBV27	TRBJ2-7	ASSYGDNYEQY
TRBV12-3/TRBV12-4	TRBJ2-7	ASSRGLAGVYEQY
TRBV6-5	TRBJ2-3	ASSYSEATSTDTQY
TRBV12-3/TRBV12-4	TRBJ2-1	ASSLFLPSSYNEQF
TRBV12-3/TRBV12-4	TRBJ2-1	ASSLWLAGGPGNEQF
TRBV7-2	TRBJ2-5	ASGDWGTQY
TRBV12-3/TRBV12-4	TRBJ2-5	ASAGAQETQY
TRBV5-1	TRBJ2-1	ASSARAYGDSNEQF